These 5 T cell receptor beta chains were sequenced from one sample in a study of shared clonotypes between healthy human individuals. Assay: immunoSEQ multiplex PCR; the TCRdb copy retains only in-frame clones and omits some. The profile shows millions of clones, about 95% of them singletons. Naive-designated CD8 cells lacked CD45RO, were positively enriched for CCR7, and omitted terminally differentiated effector memory CD45RA+ cells. Sequencing used naive CD8+ T cells sorted from blood. The receptor source for this set is a man aged 18 to 30 in good health.

The J gene is TRBJ2-7, the V gene TRBV29-1; 7 positions agree with TRBD1. There are 12 residues in the CDR3. Germline assignment: CDR1 SQVTM and CDR2 ANQGSEA. V was clipped by 8 bases and J by 0 bases; unmatched bases: 4. Here the CDR3 DNA reads TGCAGCATAACAGGGGACTCCTACGAGCAGTACTTC. Protein: CSITGDSYEQYF.

The chain is built from TRBV28 and TRBJ1-5, with a tentative D call TRBD1 (5 bases). This CDR3 contains 13 residues. Germline CDR1 is MDHEN and CDR2 is SYDVKM. Trimming stripped 5 bases from V and 7 bases from J, with 12 bases between. The CDR3 DNA reads TGTGCCAGCAGTGGGGGAGGGGTCCAGCCCCAGCATTTT. Translating gives CASSGGGVQPQHF.

This chain links TRBV7-9 with TRBJ2-7; D is unresolved. The V gene lost 3 bases and the J gene lost 0 bases, with 9 bases spanning the gap. In germline, CDR1 is SEHNR, CDR2 FQNEAQ (reference sequence). The CDR3 extends over 14 amino acids. CDR3 nucleotides: TGTGCCAGCAGCTTGCAGGATTACTCCTACGAGCAGTACTTC. Translated, it gives CASSLQDYSYEQYF.

V and J are TRBV10-3 and TRBJ1-1; D is uncertain. Germline CDR1 reads ENHRY; CDR2 reads SYGVKD. The CDR3 contains 14 residues. Between the trimmed V and J ends, which lost 4 bases and 6 bases, there was a span of 15 bases. The CDR3 sequence: CAISGSQSEAEAFF. CDR3 nucleotide sequence: TGTGCCATCAGTGGGTCGCAGTCTGAGGCTGAAGCTTTCTTT.

The genes are TRBV27 and TRBJ2-1, with D perhaps TRBD1 (6 bases). V was pared by 5 bases and J by 2 bases, with 10 bases between. Germline V CDR1 and CDR2: MNHEY, SMNVEV (reference sequence). The CDR3 covers 14 residues. This CDR3 reads CASSPDRTYNEQFF. The CDR3 coding sequence is TGTGCCAGCAGTCCAGACAGGACCTACAATGAGCAGTTCTTC.